The 19 T cell receptor beta chains below come from one sample, sequenced in a study of regulatory T cells in long-lasting Graves disease. Time point described: persistent/refractory GD, antithyroid drugs over 5 years with positive TRAb. There was RNA extracted from PBMCs, and the TCR library was made from it. Assembly of TCR beta libraries relied on iRepertoire HTBI primers together with Arm-PCR of CDR3 regions. Each CDR3 protein is one row after TCRdb ran MiXCR on the multiplex PCR reads. The sample consists of over 300,000 distinct CDR3 sequences, 15% to 20% of them appearing once. The sample was peripheral blood mononuclear cells (PBMCs), taken when the disease was refractory, from a patient treated with antithyroid drugs. The receptor source for this set is a female donor with Graves disease.

This clonotype showed up just a few times. V usage is TRBV27 and J usage is TRBJ2-7, with TRBD1 as a possible D gene (6 bases). The V gene lost 3 bases and the J gene lost 5 bases, with 14 bases spanning the gap. The CDR3 is 14 amino acids. Germline V CDR1 and CDR2: MNHEY, SMNVEV (reference sequence). The CDR3 loop is CASSLSTGSHEQYF. The CDR3, as DNA: TGTGCCAGCAGTTTGTCCACAGGGAGCCACGAGCAGTACTTC.

This clonotype appeared many times. The gene calls are TRBV7-2 and TRBJ2-7; 8 nucleotides align to TRBD2. Germline-derived CDR1 and CDR2 are SGHTA and FQGNSA. Trimming cost V 1 base and J 7 bases; bases outside gene matches: 3. CDR3 length: 13 residues. The CDR3 loop reads CASSLGEREEQYF. The CDR3 coding sequence is TGTGCCAGCAGCTTAGGCGAGCGGGAGGAGCAGTACTTC.

This rearrangement joins TRBV5-1 to TRBJ2-7, with 10 bases aligning to TRBD2. Germline V gives CDR1 SGHRS, CDR2 YFSETQ. This CDR3 is built from 15 residues. The ends lost 4 bases at V and 2 bases at J; junction bases unmatched: 6. The CDR3 DNA is TGCGCCAGCAGCGAGATAGCGGGAGGCCCCTACGAGCAGTACTTC. Protein: CASSEIAGGPYEQYF.

This clonotype was seen many times. V and J are TRBV11-2 and TRBJ2-5, with a tentative D call TRBD2 (5 bases). Trimming removed 2 bases at V and 7 bases at J, with 23 bases between. The germline gives CDR1 SGHAT, CDR2 FQNNGV. The CDR3 runs to 17 residues. The CDR3 bases are TGTGCCAGCAGCTTAATCCGTTCCGGATCCAAGGGAGTGACCCAGTACTTC. Amino acid sequence: CASSLIRSGSKGVTQYF.

This clonotype was seen only a few times. The chain combines TRBV7-9 with TRBJ2-2; D is ambiguous. The CDR3 contains 12 residues. Germline V CDR1 and CDR2: SEHNR, FQNEAQ (reference sequence). V lost 2 bases and J 8 bases, leaving 6 bases between the germline ends. CDR3 sequence reads: CASSLNLGELFF. Here the CDR3 DNA reads TGTGCCAGCAGCTTAAACCTTGGGGAGCTGTTTTTT.

This chain connects TRBV4-1 to TRBJ2-2; maybe TRBD1 (6 bases). The V and J ends lost 1 base and 2 bases respectively, with 8 bases between them. This CDR3 is built from 15 residues. Looked up from germline, CDR1 is MGHRA and CDR2 is YSYEKL. This chain's CDR3 is CASSQGQVNTGELFF. CDR3 nucleotide sequence: TGCGCCAGCAGCCAAGGACAGGTTAACACCGGGGAGCTGTTTTTT.

The chain employs TRBV18 and TRBJ2-5; 9 nucleotides align to TRBD1. This CDR3 has 15 amino acids. Germline values: CDR1 KGHSH, CDR2 LQKENI. V was pared by 6 bases and J by 5 bases, with 10 bases of the junction left unmatched. The CDR3 nucleotides read TGTGCCAGCTCCCCGCCTGACAGGGGGGCCGAGACCCAGTACTTC. Translated: CASSPPDRGAETQYF.

At least ten counts were recorded for this clonotype. The rearrangement links TRBV2 to TRBJ2-2; no reliable D call. Per the germline V gene, CDR1 is SNHLY and CDR2 is FYNNEI. The CDR3 totals 14 residues. V lost 0 bases to trimming and J lost 4 bases, with 6 bases between them. The CDR3 nucleotides read TGTGCCAGCAGTGAAGCCCATAGCACCGGGGAGCTGTTTTTT. It specifies CASSEAHSTGELFF.

The rearrangement uses TRBV27 and TRBJ2-5, with TRBD2 as a possible D gene (6 bases). The CDR3 loop spans 14 amino acids. V lost 4 bases and J 7 bases, leaving 16 bases between the germline ends. The germline V gene encodes CDR1 MNHEY and CDR2 SMNVEV (reference sequence). The CDR3 loop is CASSSRDSDWTQYF. In DNA, the CDR3 is TGTGCCAGCAGTTCCCGGGACTCAGATTGGACCCAGTACTTC.

This clonotype was detected only a few times. V gene TRBV4-1 combines with J gene TRBJ2-7; 8 nucleotides agree with TRBD2. There are 17 residues in the CDR3. Germline CDR1 reads MGHRA; CDR2 reads YSYEKL. V was clipped by 0 bases and J by 4 bases; unmatched bases: 11. CDR3 nucleotide sequence: TGCGCCAGCAGCCAAGAATCCGGGGGGGCCTATCATTACGAGCAGTACTTC. Translated: CASSQESGGAYHYEQYF.

This clonotype was recorded many times. The rearrangement uses TRBV12-5 and TRBJ1-5; TRBD1 matches at 8 bases. This CDR3 is 15 amino acids long. In germline, CDR1 is LGHNT, CDR2 FRNRAP. V shed 6 bases, J shed 7 bases, and the junction held 11 bases outside the gene matches. The CDR3 loop reads CASGSGQGVRQPQHF. Here the CDR3 DNA reads TGTGCTAGTGGCTCAGGACAGGGAGTACGCCAGCCCCAGCATTTT.

This clonotype was recorded many times. V and J are TRBV29-1 and TRBJ1-3; D ambiguous. This CDR3 region has 14 residues. Trimming took 6 bases from V and 0 from J, leaving 12 bases between them. Germline V gene data show CDR1 as SQVTM and CDR2 as ANQGSEA. CDR3 sequence reads: CSVDGGVSGNTIYF. CDR3 nucleotide sequence: TGCAGCGTCGACGGTGGCGTCTCTGGAAACACCATATATTTT.

The V gene is TRBV4-1, the J gene TRBJ2-6, with a possible D match to TRBD2 (6 bases). V was trimmed by 1 base and J by 0 bases, leaving 13 bases between them. The CDR3 covers 18 residues. Per the germline V gene, CDR1 is MGHRA and CDR2 is YSYEKL. CDR3 bases: TGCGCCAGCAGCCAAGGGAGGGCAGTCGGCTCTGGGGCCAACGTCCTGACTTTC. Translation gives CASSQGRAVGSGANVLTF.

The gene calls are TRBV20-1 and TRBJ2-2; D is uncertain. The germline gives CDR1 DFQATT, CDR2 SNEGSKA (reference sequence). CDR3 length: 14 residues. V lost 3 bases and J lost 2, with 10 bases in between. The CDR3 DNA is TGCAGTGCTAGTGATCCCTCCAACACCGGGGAGCTGTTTTTT. Translating gives CSASDPSNTGELFF.

V is TRBV30 and J is TRBJ2-7, with TRBD2 matching 14 bases. The CDR3 is made up of 16 amino acids. J was trimmed by 5 bases and V by 3 bases; bases with no gene match: 9. Germline V gene sequence: CDR1 GTSNPN, CDR2 SVGIG (reference sequence). Here the CDR3 reads CAWSIGLAGGSDEQYF. The CDR3 region has the DNA TGTGCCTGGAGCATTGGACTAGCGGGAGGTTCCGACGAGCAGTACTTC.

This clonotype was observed at least ten times. This chain connects TRBV28 to TRBJ1-6; TRBD1 might be the D (6 bases). The CDR3 contains 16 residues. V was pared by 6 bases and J by 14 bases, with 26 bases between. From germline, CDR1 is MDHEN and CDR2 SYDVKM. The CDR3: CASRPASWTGAFALHF. The CDR3 nucleotides read TGTGCCAGCAGGCCCGCTAGCTGGACGGGGGCTTTCGCCCTCCACTTT. Drawing the rest from reference TRBV28 and TRBJ1-6, the complete variable domain is DVKVTQSSRYLVKRTGEKVFLECVQDMDHENMFWYRQDPGLGLRLIYFSYDVKMKEKGDIPEGYSVSREKKERFSLILESASTNQTSMYLCASRPASWTGAFALHFGNGTRLTVT.

The rearrangement joins TRBV3-1 to TRBJ1-2; D gene ambiguous. Per germline, CDR1 LGHDT and CDR2 YNNKEL (reference sequence). The CDR3 spans 16 residues. V lost 1 base and J lost 1, with 13 bases in between. CDR3: CASSQVKGLFNYGYTF. The CDR3, as DNA: TGTGCCAGCAGCCAAGTGAAGGGATTATTTAACTATGGCTACACCTTC.

In its sample, this clonotype was seen many times. This chain uses TRBV15 with TRBJ1-1; unclear D gene. Trimming shortened V by 1 base and J by 4 bases, and 16 bases separated the two germline ends. This CDR3 spans 16 amino acids. The germline V gene encodes CDR1 LNHNV and CDR2 YYDKDF (reference sequence). The CDR3 DNA is TGTGCCACCAGCAGAGGCTCTCCTGGGGTAGGCACTGAAGCTTTCTTT. It codes for CATSRGSPGVGTEAFF. The full variable domain, rest sourced from reference TRBV15 and TRBJ1-1, is DAMVIQNPRYQVTQFGKPVTLSCSQTLNHNVMYWYQQKSSQAPKLLFHYYDKDFNNEADTPDNFQSRRPNTSFCFLDIRSPGLGDTAMYLCATSRGSPGVGTEAFFGQGTRLTVV.

The V call is TRBV7-3, the J call TRBJ2-2, with D tentatively TRBD2 (5 bases). CDR3 length equals 14 residues. The germline V gene encodes CDR1 SGHTA and CDR2 FQGTGA. V was cut by 5 bases and J by 7 bases, with 14 bases left in between. The CDR3, as DNA: TGTGCCAGCAGCCCGGCGGGCGTGGTCGGGGAGCTGTTTTTT. It translates to CASSPAGVVGELFF.